This paragraph covers one TCR beta chain sequence. This clonotype was seen only a few times. The target of this receptor is not known. Base qualities are not provided; no much larger clone lies one nucleotide away. For CDR1 and CDR2, the germline V gene lists SGHAT and FQNNGV. Relative to germline, V is 1 base shorter and J is 5 bases shorter, with 11 bases between their ends. Including the terminal cysteine and phenylalanine, the CDR3 comprises 14 residues. The kept DNA is CDR3 alone, 42 bases in frame from the first base. Each patient had bone marrow sampled at the time of active disease. Isolation of bone marrow mononuclear cells was performed by Ficoll-Hypaque density gradient centrifugation. To remove myeloma plasma cells, the cells were labeled with CD138 magnetic microbeads on a MACS separator, and CD138-negative cells were then collected by negative selection. Purity of the isolated cells was checked by flow cytometry on an Attune NxT using CD138 antibodies. TRIzol reagent was used to extract total RNA, which was then quantified with a NanoDrop spectrophotometer. Paired RNA-seq and IR-seq were performed on the CD138-negative bone marrow sample of each patient.

TCR libraries were built from roughly 370 ng RNA with the Immunoverse kit, using molecular barcoded adaptors covering alpha/delta and beta/gamma chains. TCR library preparation used the same RNA that went into transcriptome sequencing. An Illumina HiSeq 4000 with 2 x 150 cycles was used to sequence the TCR libraries. The study's processing was this. TCR reads were aligned to human V, D, J and C references and assembled into CDR3 clonotypes with MiXCR, including quality filtering and error correction. The tcR package in R was used to analyze clonotype counts and gene usage diversity. For inspection of raw mapping reads, RNA-seq reads were mapped by STAR aligner version 2.5.3a onto GRCh37 of the human genome. To test how sequencing depth affects detected clonotypes, IR-seq fastq files were randomly downsampled with Seqtk 1.3. TCRdb reanalyzed the raw reads on its own, using fastp at Q25 for trimming and MiXCR for clone calling, and kept in-frame beta chains. Rows with one shared CDR3 protein collapse into an entry with the most common genes and DNA. The V and J calls come from TCRdb's annotation, not from the publication. In all, the sample holds fewer than 150,000 distinct CDR3 sequences, and about an eighth of those were seen once. Clones ranked in the top ten supply approximately 9.9% of the sample.

This sample was taken from a study of read filtering for tumor transcriptome and immune sequencing (TCRdb year 2020). The study in broad terms: Of the patients in the cohort, 17 were male and roughly 13 were female, and their mean age was roughly 68 years, with a range of roughly 40 to 80. A main aim was a read-filtering strategy for immune repertoire data, specifically whether clonotypes supported by a single read should be removed. Per sample, about 3.5 to 10.27 million TCR-region mapped reads were obtained with IR-seq, compared with only roughly 75 to 1,400 with RNA-seq. By revised international staging, eight or nine patients were R-ISS I, 16 were R-ISS II and 6 or 7 were R-ISS III. Whole-transcriptome libraries were prepared with the TruSeq RNA Access Library Prep Kit after DNase treatment. Using the same bone marrow samples, the study compared TCR repertoires obtained by targeted immune repertoire sequencing with those obtained by bulk whole-transcriptome sequencing.

The paper as a whole reports these results and caveats: In IR-seq, single-read clonotypes were 80% to 90% of clonotypes but 3% to 4% of total reads; in RNA-seq they were roughly 72% of clonotypes and around 40% of reads. Clonotypes were captured by IR-seq at much higher depth and more reliably than by RNA-seq, and smaller IR-seq throughput was sufficient for identification of most shared clonotypes. Removing single-read clonotypes increased the correlation between IR-seq and RNA-seq shared clonotype proportions. The sorted CD138-negative fraction was composed of a mixed bone marrow immune population rather than of purified T cells.

The sequencing input was a population of CD138-negative cells sorted from bone marrow. The sample's cell subset or site label is to be understood as: bone marrow mononuclear cells depleted of CD138+ plasma/myeloma cells by negative magnetic selection. This clonotype was obtained from a donor at least 40 years old with multiple myeloma. Here the chain combines TRBV11-2 and TRBJ1-1, with TRBD1 as a weak D call on 5 bases. The CDR3 protein is CASSLGQGRTEAFF. The DNA reads TGTGCCAGCAGCTTAGGGCAGGGCCGAACTGAAGCTTTCTTT.